This T cell receptor beta chain was found in a study of control samples from healthy donors and cancer patients. The repertoire was sequenced with immunoSEQ multiplex PCR; TCRdb's copy has only in-frame clones and lacks some. The table has about 72,000 clones, around 94% seen once. The V end was cut by 4 bases, the J end by 5 bases, with 6 bases between. This CDR3 is 12 amino acids long. Germline values: CDR1 LGHDT, CDR2 YNNKEL (reference sequence). This clonotype was sampled from a woman aged 55-70 years in good health. V usage is TRBV3-1 (or the pseudogene TRBV3-2) and J usage is TRBJ2-1, with D uncertain. The specimen was blood. The CDR3: CASSLIDNEQFF. CDR3 DNA sequence: TGTGCCAGCAGCCTTATCGACAATGAGCAGTTCTTC.